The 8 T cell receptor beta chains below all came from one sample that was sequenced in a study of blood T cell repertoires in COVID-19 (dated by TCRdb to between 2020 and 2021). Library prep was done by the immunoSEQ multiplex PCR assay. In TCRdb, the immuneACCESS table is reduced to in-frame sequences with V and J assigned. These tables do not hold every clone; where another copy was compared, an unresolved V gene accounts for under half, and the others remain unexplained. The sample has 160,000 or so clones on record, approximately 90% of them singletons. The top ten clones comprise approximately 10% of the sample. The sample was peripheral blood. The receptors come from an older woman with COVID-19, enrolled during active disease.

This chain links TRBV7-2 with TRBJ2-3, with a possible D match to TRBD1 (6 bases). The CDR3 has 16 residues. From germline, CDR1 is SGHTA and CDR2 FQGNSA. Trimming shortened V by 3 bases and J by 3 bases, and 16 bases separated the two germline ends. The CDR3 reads CASSLTGTKVTDTQYF. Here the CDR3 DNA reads TGTGCCAGCAGCTTGACCGGGACAAAGGTAACAGATACGCAGTATTTT.

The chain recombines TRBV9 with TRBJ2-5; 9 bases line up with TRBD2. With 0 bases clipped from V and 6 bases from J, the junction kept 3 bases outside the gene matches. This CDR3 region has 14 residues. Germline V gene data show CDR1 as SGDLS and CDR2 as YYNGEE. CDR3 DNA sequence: TGTGCCAGCAGCGTAGATGCGGGGGGGAAGACCCAGTACTTC. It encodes CASSVDAGGKTQYF.

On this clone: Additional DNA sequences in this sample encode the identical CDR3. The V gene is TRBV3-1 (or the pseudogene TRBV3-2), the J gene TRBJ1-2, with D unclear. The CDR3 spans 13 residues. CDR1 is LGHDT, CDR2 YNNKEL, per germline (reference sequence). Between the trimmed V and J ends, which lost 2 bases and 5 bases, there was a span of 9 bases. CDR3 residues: CASSQPRGYGYTF. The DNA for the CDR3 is TGTGCCAGCAGCCAACCTCGGGGATATGGCTACACCTTC.

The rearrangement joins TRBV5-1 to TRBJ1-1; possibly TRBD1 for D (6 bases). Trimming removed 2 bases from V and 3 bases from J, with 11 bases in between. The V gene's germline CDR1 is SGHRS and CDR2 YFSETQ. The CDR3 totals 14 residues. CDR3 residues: CASSFRGDDTEAFF. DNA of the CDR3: TGCGCCAGCAGCTTCAGGGGAGATGACACTGAAGCTTTCTTT.

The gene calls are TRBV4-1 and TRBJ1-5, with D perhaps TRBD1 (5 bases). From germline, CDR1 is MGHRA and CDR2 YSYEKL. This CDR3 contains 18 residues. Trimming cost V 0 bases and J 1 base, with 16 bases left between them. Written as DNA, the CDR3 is TGCGCCAGCAGCCAAGATGGGCCCGGGGGAGGGAGCAATCAGCCCCAGCATTTT. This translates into CASSQDGPGGGSNQPQHF.

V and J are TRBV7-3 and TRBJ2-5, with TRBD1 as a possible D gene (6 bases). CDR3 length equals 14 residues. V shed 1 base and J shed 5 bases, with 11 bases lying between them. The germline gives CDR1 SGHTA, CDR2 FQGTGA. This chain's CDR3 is CASSLNGGGETQYF. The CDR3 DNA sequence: TGTGCCAGCAGCTTAAATGGGGGCGGGGAGACCCAGTACTTC.

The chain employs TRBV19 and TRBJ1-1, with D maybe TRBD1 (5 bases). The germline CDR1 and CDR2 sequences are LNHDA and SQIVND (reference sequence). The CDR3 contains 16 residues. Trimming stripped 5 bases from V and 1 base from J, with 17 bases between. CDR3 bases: TGTGCCAGTAGTGGACCCCCAGGGCGGGGGAACACTGAAGCTTTCTTT. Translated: CASSGPPGRGNTEAFF.

CDR3 coding DNA: TGCGCCAGCAGTTTCGCCGGGACAATGAACACTGAAGCTTTCTTT. It yields the protein CASSFAGTMNTEAFF. The chain recombines TRBV5-1 with TRBJ1-1, with D possibly TRBD1 on 6 matching bases. With 5 bases removed from V and 0 bases from J, the gap between germline ends came to 14 bases. CDR1 and CDR2 (germline): SGHRS, YFSETQ. This CDR3 is 15 amino acids long. Variable domain in full (rest from reference TRBV5-1 and TRBJ1-1): KAGVTQTPRYLIKTRGQQVTLSCSPISGHRSVSWYQQTPGQGLQFLFEYFSETQRNKGNFPGRFSGRQFSNSRSEMNVSTLELGDSALYLCASSFAGTMNTEAFFGQGTRLTVV.